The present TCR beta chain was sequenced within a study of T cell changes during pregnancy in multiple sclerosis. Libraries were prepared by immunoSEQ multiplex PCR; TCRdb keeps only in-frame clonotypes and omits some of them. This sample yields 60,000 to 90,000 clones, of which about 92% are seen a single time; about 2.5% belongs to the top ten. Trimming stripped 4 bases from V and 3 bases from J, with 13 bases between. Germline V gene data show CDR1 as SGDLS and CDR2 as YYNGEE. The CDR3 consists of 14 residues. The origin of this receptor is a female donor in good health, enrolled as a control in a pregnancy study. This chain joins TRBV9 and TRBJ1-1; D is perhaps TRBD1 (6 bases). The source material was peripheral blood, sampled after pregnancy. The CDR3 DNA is TGTGCCAGCAGCAAGGCGGCAGGGGACACTGAAGCTTTCTTT. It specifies CASSKAAGDTEAFF.